This T cell receptor (beta chain) was identified in a study of cytomegalovirus exposure and HLA in healthy donors. About the study: In a later analysis, the 110 or so validation repertoires were reported to have used the same platform as the roughly 600 first-cohort repertoires. General study results and limits: The authors listed around 150 TCR beta chains as cytomegalovirus-associated. A subsequent analysis found that TCR clusters from the first cohort also tended to co-occur in the 90 to 150 validation repertoires, with 90% to 95% of cluster scores above 0.

Clones were read by immunoSEQ multiplex PCR, and TCRdb kept only the in-frame ones, dropping some. This sample has some 250,000 clones, with 90% found just once. The CDR3 has 14 amino acids. The germline V gene has CDR1 LNHNV and CDR2 YYDKDF (reference sequence). Trimming removed 4 bases from V and 6 bases from J; junction bases left unmatched: 8. In this sample, this clone turned up once. Its cognate antigen is unknown. The sequenced sample consisted of PBMCs. This rearrangement joins TRBV15 to TRBJ2-7; 8 nucleotides line up with TRBD2. The source of this sequence is a woman aged 18-35 years in good health and CMV-seronegative. CDR3 sequence reads: CATSKAGTRSEQYF. The CDR3, as DNA: TGTGCCACCAGCAAAGCCGGGACTAGATCCGAGCAGTACTTC.